In its sample, the clone carrying this T cell receptor (beta chain) was seen many times. The antigen remains unidentified. The germline CDR1 and CDR2 sequences are SQVTM and ANQGSEA. The CDR3 contains 12 residues. The V and J ends lost 3 bases and 4 bases, in that order; junction bases with no gene match: 1. TCRdb re-derived calls from the 5' RACE reads in MiXCR, one entry per CDR3 protein. This sample carries about 210,000 distinct CDR3 sequences, about 7.3% of them seen once, and the ten largest clones take 13% to 15%. This sample is part of a study of CD8 T cells in ankylosing spondylitis. Study outcomes and limitations: Disease-linked clones reportedly showed significant enrichment in matched ankylosing spondylitis synovial fluid. Ankylosing spondylitis blood appeared to be characterized by a TCR beta motif of under ten highly homologous variants.

The sequenced sample consisted of blood, either unsorted or a sorted T cell fraction (not recorded which). The J gene is TRBJ1-2, the V gene TRBV29-1; TRBD1 aligns across 8 bases. The receptor was isolated from a male donor with ankylosing spondylitis. This CDR3 is CSVDRGPYGYTF. CDR3 nucleotides: TGCAGCGTTGACAGGGGGCCCTATGGCTACACCTTC.